This T cell receptor (beta chain) was recovered during a study of vaccination and CD4 T cells after COVID-19. At the level of the study: Blood was drawn a median around 72 days post second dose, range 14 to 241. General observations from the study: In convalescent patients, a median about 86% of post-vaccine SARS-CoV-2-reactive clones appeared only after vaccination.

This clonotype was seen a few times. Its antigen is unidentified. The V gene lost 6 bases and the J gene lost 5 bases, with 19 bases spanning the gap. This CDR3 spans 15 amino acids. Germline CDR1 reads MNHEY; CDR2 reads SMNVEV (reference sequence). As to treatment: approximately 9-day PBMC culture with coronavirus spike peptide pools or control peptides (ViraFEST assay). Antigen-specific T cell expansion with peptide pools preceded TCR sequencing in the ViraFEST approach. Negative selection recovered the CD4+ T cells once they had spent approximately ten days in culture. Cultured CD4+ T cells had their DNA profiled by the Oncomine TCR Beta short-read assay. Each CDR3 protein is one row after TCRdb ran MiXCR on the PCR reads. Among approximately 15,000 distinct CDR3 sequences, about 61% were seen once, and the ten largest hold approximately 11%.

Sequencing was carried out using CD4+ T cells from blood, cultured in vitro. This receptor was taken from a human donor who had recovered from COVID-19. The rearrangement links TRBV27 to TRBJ1-1; a possible D gene is TRBD1 (6 bases). CDR3: CASRDTSGERTEAFF. Here the CDR3 DNA reads TGTGCCAGCAGGGACACTTCAGGGGAAAGAACTGAAGCTTTCTTT.